This entry lists 20 T cell receptor beta chains sequenced from one sample in a study of tumor and adjacent non-tumor tissue in lung cancer. This sample's RNA came from whole unsorted tissue. The normal lung tissue was taken more than 3 cm from the tumor edge. A modified ARM-PCR protocol with three rounds of nested PCR amplified TCRbeta. MiXCR, applied by TCRdb to the multiplex PCR reads, yields one record per CDR3 protein. Here the sample spans 44,000 or so distinct CDR3 sequences, 60% to 70% being singletons. The sequenced sample was distant non-tumor lung tissue. These receptors were obtained from a woman aged 40 to 55 with non-small cell lung cancer.

As to this clonotype: Mismatch with germline at one junction end may stem from a read error. The rearrangement links TRBV6-1 to TRBJ2-2; D remains ambiguous. Germline-derived CDR1 and CDR2 are MNHNS and SASEGT. The CDR3 covers 13 residues. The DNA for the CDR3 is TGTGCCAGTAGTGAACGCAGAACCAGGGAGCTGTTTTTT. This sequence encodes CASSERRTRELFF.

A remark on this clonotype: The conserved phenylalanine or tryptophan normally closing the CDR3 is absent here, so this likely arose from a read error. The CDR3 sequence is CASRQGRPHNGYTI. The DNA of the CDR3 is TGTGCCAGCAGACAGGGGCGGCCCCACAATGGCTACACCATC. V gene TRBV6-6 combines with J gene TRBJ1-2; TRBD1 agrees at 7 bases. The CDR3 spans 14 residues. The germline CDR1 and CDR2 sequences are MNHNY and SVGAGI (reference sequence). V dropped 6 bases and J dropped 6; count of bases not matched to a gene: 10.

With regard to this clonotype: This could be a read error, since a much larger clone is one nucleotide away. This chain uses TRBV20-1 with TRBJ2-5, with 8 bases fitting TRBD2. Per germline, CDR1 DFQATT and CDR2 SNEGSKA (reference sequence). The CDR3 runs to 15 residues. V gave up 0 bases and J gave up 5 bases; unmatched junction bases: 8. In nucleotides, the CDR3 is TGCAGTGCTAGAGAGAGGACTAGCAGGAGTGAGACCCAGTACTTC. Amino acid sequence: CSARERTSRSETQYF.

This clonotype was observed many times. The chain recombines TRBV5-1 with TRBJ2-1, with a possible D match to TRBD1 (7 bases). CDR3 length: 14 residues. Trimming left V 6 bases short and J 9 bases short, with 19 bases between. Germline lookup yields CDR1 SGHRS and CDR2 YFSETQ. The CDR3 DNA sequence: TGCGCCAGCACCACCGGGACTCCAGGGGGTGAGCAGTTCTTC. It codes for CASTTGTPGGEQFF.

CDR3 protein: CASILWGGGRYQPQHF. The DNA of the CDR3 is TGTGCCAGCATCCTCTGGGGTGGGGGAAGATATCAGCCCCAGCATTTT. The chain has TRBV6-2 or TRBV6-3 and TRBJ1-5; D possibly corresponds to TRBD1 (5 bases). V was shortened by 7 bases and J by 5 bases, with 21 bases between the two germline ends. From germline, CDR1 is MNHEY and CDR2 SVGEGT. The CDR3 is made up of 16 amino acids.

V and J are TRBV28 and TRBJ2-7, with 10 bases matching TRBD1. This CDR3 spans 16 amino acids. The V segment lost 5 bases and the J segment 0 bases; nucleotides outside the gene matches: 7. Germline assignment: CDR1 MDHEN and CDR2 SYDVKM. CDR3 residues: CASSDLRDRGSYEQYF. The CDR3 coding sequence is TGTGCCAGCAGTGACCTCCGGGACAGGGGCTCCTACGAGCAGTACTTC. Drawing the rest from reference TRBV28 and TRBJ2-7, the complete variable domain is DVKVTQSSRYLVKRTGEKVFLECVQDMDHENMFWYRQDPGLGLRLIYFSYDVKMKEKGDIPEGYSVSREKKERFSLILESASTNQTSMYLCASSDLRDRGSYEQYFGPGTRLTVT.

This clonotype was seen many times. The chain employs TRBV20-1 and TRBJ2-7; TRBD1 matches at 7 bases. Germline CDR1 and CDR2: DFQATT and SNEGSKA (reference sequence). CDR3 size: 12 residues. V was pared by 7 bases and J by 4 bases, with 7 bases of the junction left unmatched. CDR3: CSERRQGYEQYF. The CDR3 DNA follows: TGCAGTGAAAGGCGACAGGGATACGAGCAGTACTTC.

In regard to this clonotype: No conserved phenylalanine or tryptophan ends this CDR3, so it is likely a read error. It is unclear where the CDR3 begins or ends on the DNA, so no DNA is shown, and the CDR3 is as TCRdb lists it. The V and J genes are TRBV11-1 and TRBJ2-7. CDR1 SGHAT and CDR2 FQDESV come from the germline V gene (reference sequence). The CDR3 length equals 15 residues, ends included. The CDR3: CASSRDRGRSYEQYL.

This clonotype was found many times. V is TRBV30 and J is TRBJ2-7; maybe TRBD1 (6 bases). V lost 2 bases to trimming and J lost 3 bases, with 8 bases between them. CDR1 GTSNPN and CDR2 SVGIG come from the germline V gene (reference sequence). This CDR3 spans 12 amino acids. The CDR3 region has the DNA TGTGCCTGGAGTCGCAGGGGCTACGAGCAGTACTTC. Protein sequence: CAWSRRGYEQYF.

A word on this clonotype: Its ends do not fully match the called genes, so a read error is possible. This sequence joins TRBV29-1 and TRBJ2-7; D gene uncertain. The CDR3 is made up of 13 amino acids. CDR1 SQVTM and CDR2 ANQGSEA come from the germline V gene. This chain's CDR3 is CSVENSWSYEQCF. CDR3 coding DNA: TGCAGCGTTGAGAATAGCTGGTCCTATGAGCAGTGCTTC.

The J gene is TRBJ1-2, the V gene TRBV11-2; possibly TRBD1 for D (6 bases). V gave up 6 bases and J gave up 0 bases, with 17 bases separating them. The germline V gene has CDR1 SGHAT and CDR2 FQNNGV. This CDR3 is built from 16 residues. CDR3 DNA: TGTGCCAGCAGACGAGGGGGTGGGGTATCTAACTATGGCTACACCTTC. Protein product: CASRRGGGVSNYGYTF.

About this clonotype: At one end the junction does not follow the germline gene, possibly because of a read error. This chain uses TRBV12-3 or TRBV12-4 with TRBJ1-5, with 7 nucleotides matching TRBD1. This CDR3 is 15 amino acids long. The CDR3 protein is CVSSFKGGIIQPQHF. The CDR3 coding sequence is TGTGTCAGCAGTTTTAAAGGGGGCATTATTCAACCCCAGCATTTT.

Comments on this clonotype: The junction departs from the called germline gene at one end, perhaps through a read error. This chain connects TRBV6-6 to TRBJ1-1; maybe TRBD1 (5 bases). CDR1 and CDR2 (germline): MNHNY, SVGAGI (reference sequence). This CDR3 contains 16 residues. CDR3 region: CASSYGTERGGTEAFF. The CDR3 DNA reads TGTGCAAGCAGTTACGGTACGGAGCGGGGGGGCACTGAAGCTTTCTTT.

This clonotype appeared many times. V and J are TRBV4-1 and TRBJ2-5; no firm D call. CDR3 size: 14 residues. The V gene's germline CDR1 is MGHRA and CDR2 YSYEKL. V lost 1 base and J lost 5, with 11 bases in between. CDR3: CASSQVRGWETQYF. CDR3 DNA sequence: TGCGCCAGCAGCCAAGTACGTGGGTGGGAGACCCAGTACTTC.

About this clonotype itself: Mismatch with germline at one junction end may stem from a read error. CDR3 DNA sequence: TGCGCCAGCAGCTCCCGGACAGGGGCCTATGAGCAGGACTTC. This codes for CASSSRTGAYEQDF. This chain connects TRBV11-2 to TRBJ2-7, with 9 nucleotides matching TRBD1. CDR3 length equals 14 residues. Looked up from germline, CDR1 is SGHAT and CDR2 is FQNNGV.

As to this clonotype: One junction end does not reproduce the germline sequence, and a read error may be involved. The J gene is TRBJ2-4, the V gene TRBV11-3; 9 positions agree with TRBD1. From germline, CDR1 is SGHNT and CDR2 YENEEA. The CDR3 is 14 residues long. CDR3 nucleotides: TGTGGCAGCAGCTGGGGACAGGGACAAAACAATCAGTACTTC. Translating it yields CGSSWGQGQNNQYF.

This clonotype was observed many times. The chain uses TRBV6-5 and TRBJ1-1; D is undetermined. V lost 7 bases, J lost 2 bases, and 23 bases lay in between. The CDR3 is 17 residues long. Germline V CDR1 and CDR2: MNHEY, SVGAGI. CDR3 amino acids: CASILLGLARLNTEAFF. DNA of the CDR3: TGTGCCAGCATCTTACTTGGGCTAGCTAGGCTAAACACTGAAGCTTTCTTT.

This clonotype was counted once. Compared with germline, one end of the junction differs, possibly owing to a read error. The chain couples TRBV4-1 to TRBJ2-3; D remains unclear. CDR3 length: 14 residues. The germline V gene has CDR1 MGHRA and CDR2 YSYEKL. In DNA form, the CDR3 reads TGCGTCAGCATCCAAGCCGCAGACACAGATACGCAGTATTTT. This sequence encodes CVSIQAADTDTQYF.

The chain carries TRBV29-1 and TRBJ1-4, with D perhaps matching TRBD1 (5 bases). V lost 7 bases to trimming and J lost 11 bases, with 23 bases between them. CDR1 and CDR2 from the germline V gene are SQVTM and ANQGSEA. The CDR3 contains 14 residues. CDR3 nucleotides: TGCAGCGCTCTTGGGGCTGTACCTAATGTGAAACTGTTTTTT. Translating it yields CSALGAVPNVKLFF.

Notes on this clonotype: The junction does not match germline at one end; this may be a read error. The V call is TRBV29-1, the J call TRBJ1-5; D remains unclear. Germline CDR1 reads SQVTM; CDR2 reads ANQGSEA. This CDR3 comprises 13 residues. In DNA, the CDR3 is TGCAGCGTTGTATCTGGGTTGGATCAGCCCCAGAATTTT. It yields the protein CSVVSGLDQPQNF.